This T cell receptor beta chain is from a study of T cell repertoires in cytomegalovirus infection. Study-level information: Based on public TCR beta signatures, there were indications of CMV infection and of a matching HLA type.

Via MiXCR, TCRdb re-called the reads, giving one row per CDR3 protein. The table shows 750,000 to 950,000 distinct CDR3 sequences, with just under 30% occurring only once. The CDR3 runs 15 residues. V gave up 3 bases and J gave up 1 base, with 11 bases separating them. The germline V gene has CDR1 LNHDA and CDR2 SQIVND (reference sequence). Only a few counts were recorded for this clonotype. The antigen is unknown. The chain links TRBV19 to TRBJ2-3; D unresolved. Sequencing was performed on cultured CD8+ T cells from PBMCs, taken from culture after CMV antigen stimulation. The sequence was obtained from a human donor in good health (CMV status not recorded). Some clones in this sample may be carry-over from other donors' samples. The CDR3 spells CASSINAAGTDTQYF. As DNA, the CDR3 is TGTGCCAGTAGTATCAACGCCGCGGGCACAGATACGCAGTATTTT.